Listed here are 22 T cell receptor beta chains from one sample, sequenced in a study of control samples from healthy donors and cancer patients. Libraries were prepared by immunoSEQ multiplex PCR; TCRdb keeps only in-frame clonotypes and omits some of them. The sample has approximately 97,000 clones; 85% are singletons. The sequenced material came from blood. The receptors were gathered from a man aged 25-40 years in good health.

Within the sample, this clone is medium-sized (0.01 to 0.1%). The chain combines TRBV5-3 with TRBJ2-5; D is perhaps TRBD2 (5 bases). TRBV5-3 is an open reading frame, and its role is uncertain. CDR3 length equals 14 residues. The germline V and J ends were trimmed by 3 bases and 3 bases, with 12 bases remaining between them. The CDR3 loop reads CARSSRATKETQYF. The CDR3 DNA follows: TGTGCCAGAAGCTCGAGGGCTACTAAAGAGACCCAGTACTTC.

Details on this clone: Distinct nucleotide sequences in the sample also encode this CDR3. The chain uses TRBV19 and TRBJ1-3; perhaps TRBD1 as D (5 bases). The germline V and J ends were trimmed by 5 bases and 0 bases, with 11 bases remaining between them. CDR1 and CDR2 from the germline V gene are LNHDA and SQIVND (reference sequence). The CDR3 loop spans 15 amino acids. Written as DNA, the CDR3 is TGTGCCAGTAGTCTGAGGGGCTTCTCTGGAAACACCATATATTTT. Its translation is CASSLRGFSGNTIYF.

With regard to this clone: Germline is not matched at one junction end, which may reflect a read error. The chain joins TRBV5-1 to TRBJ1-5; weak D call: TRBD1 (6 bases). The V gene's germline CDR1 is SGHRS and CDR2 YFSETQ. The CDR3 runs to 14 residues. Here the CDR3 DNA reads TGCGCCCGCAGCTTGGGGGGGGCGGGACAGCCCCAGCATTTT. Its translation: CARSLGGAGQPQHF.

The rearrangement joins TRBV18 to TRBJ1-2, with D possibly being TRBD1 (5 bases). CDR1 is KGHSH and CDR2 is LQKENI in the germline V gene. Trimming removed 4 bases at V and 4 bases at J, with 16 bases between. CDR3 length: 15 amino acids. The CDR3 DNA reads TGTGCCAGCTCACATGAGCAGGGTTCGATCTATGGCTACACCTTC. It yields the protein CASSHEQGSIYGYTF.

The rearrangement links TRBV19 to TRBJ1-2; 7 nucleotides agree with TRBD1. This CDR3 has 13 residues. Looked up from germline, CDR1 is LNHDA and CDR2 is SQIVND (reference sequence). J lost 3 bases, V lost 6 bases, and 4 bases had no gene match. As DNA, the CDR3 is TGTGCCAGTAGCCAGGGGGGCTACTATGGCTACACCTTC. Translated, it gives CASSQGGYYGYTF.

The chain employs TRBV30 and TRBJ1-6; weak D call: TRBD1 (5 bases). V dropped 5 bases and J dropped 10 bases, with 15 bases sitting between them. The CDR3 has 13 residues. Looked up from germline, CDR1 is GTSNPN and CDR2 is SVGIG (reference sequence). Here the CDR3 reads CAWGTGTHSPLHF. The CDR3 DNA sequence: TGTGCCTGGGGCACCGGGACGCACTCACCCCTCCACTTT.

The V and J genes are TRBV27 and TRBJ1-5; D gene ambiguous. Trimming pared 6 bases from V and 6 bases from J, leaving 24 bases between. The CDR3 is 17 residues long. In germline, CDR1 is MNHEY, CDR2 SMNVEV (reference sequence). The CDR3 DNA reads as TGTGCCAGCAGATCAACCCGGGAGCGCCGAGGCCTTCAGCCCCAGCATTTT. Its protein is CASRSTRERRGLQPQHF.

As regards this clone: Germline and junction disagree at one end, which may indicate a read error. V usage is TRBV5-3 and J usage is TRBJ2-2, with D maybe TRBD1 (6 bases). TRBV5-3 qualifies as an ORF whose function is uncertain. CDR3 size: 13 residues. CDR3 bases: TGTGCCGGAAGCTTTCAGGGACACCGGGGAGCTGTTTTT. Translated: CAGSFQGHRGAVF.

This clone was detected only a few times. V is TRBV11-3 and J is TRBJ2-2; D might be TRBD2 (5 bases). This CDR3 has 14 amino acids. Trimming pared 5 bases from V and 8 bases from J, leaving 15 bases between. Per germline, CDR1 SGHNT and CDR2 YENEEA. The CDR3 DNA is TGTGCCAGCAGCGGCCCGGGGTCTACTGGGGAGCTGTTTTTT. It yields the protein CASSGPGSTGELFF.

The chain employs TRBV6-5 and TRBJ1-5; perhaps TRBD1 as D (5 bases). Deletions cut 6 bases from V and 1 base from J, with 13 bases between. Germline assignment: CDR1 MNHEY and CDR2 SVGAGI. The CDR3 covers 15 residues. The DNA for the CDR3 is TGTGCCAGCAGCTACGATGGGGGGAGCAATCAGCCCCAGCATTTT. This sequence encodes CASSYDGGSNQPQHF.

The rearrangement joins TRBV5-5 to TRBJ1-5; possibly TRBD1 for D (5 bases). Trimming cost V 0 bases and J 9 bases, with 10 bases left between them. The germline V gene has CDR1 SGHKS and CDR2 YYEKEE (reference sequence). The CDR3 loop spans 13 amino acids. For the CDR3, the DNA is TGTGCCAGCAGCTTGGGGCTGGGGCGGCCCCAGCATTTT. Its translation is CASSLGLGRPQHF.

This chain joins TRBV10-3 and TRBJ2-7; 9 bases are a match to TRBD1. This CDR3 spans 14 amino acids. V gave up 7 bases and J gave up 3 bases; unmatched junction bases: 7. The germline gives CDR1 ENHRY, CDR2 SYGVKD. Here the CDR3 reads CAIKLRDRDYEQYF. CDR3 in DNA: TGTGCCATCAAGCTCCGGGACAGGGACTACGAGCAGTACTTC.

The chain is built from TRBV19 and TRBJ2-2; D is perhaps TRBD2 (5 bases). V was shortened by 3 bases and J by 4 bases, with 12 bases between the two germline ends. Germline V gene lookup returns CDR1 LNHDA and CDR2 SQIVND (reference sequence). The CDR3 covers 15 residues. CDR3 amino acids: CASSITSAGTGELFF. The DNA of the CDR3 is TGTGCCAGTAGTATCACCAGCGCGGGCACCGGGGAGCTGTTTTTT.

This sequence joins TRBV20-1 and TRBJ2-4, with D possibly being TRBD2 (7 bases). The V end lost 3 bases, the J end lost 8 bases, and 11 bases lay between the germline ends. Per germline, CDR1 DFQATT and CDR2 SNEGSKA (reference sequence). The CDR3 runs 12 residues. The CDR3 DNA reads TGCAGTGCTAGTCGGGGGGCAGACATTCAGTACTTC. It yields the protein CSASRGADIQYF.

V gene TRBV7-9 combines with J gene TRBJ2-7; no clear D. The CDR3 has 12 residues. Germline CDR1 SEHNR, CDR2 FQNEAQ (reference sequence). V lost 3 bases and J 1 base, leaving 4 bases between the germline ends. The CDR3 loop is CASSLWSYEQYF. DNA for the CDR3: TGTGCCAGCAGCTTGTGGTCCTACGAGCAGTACTTC.

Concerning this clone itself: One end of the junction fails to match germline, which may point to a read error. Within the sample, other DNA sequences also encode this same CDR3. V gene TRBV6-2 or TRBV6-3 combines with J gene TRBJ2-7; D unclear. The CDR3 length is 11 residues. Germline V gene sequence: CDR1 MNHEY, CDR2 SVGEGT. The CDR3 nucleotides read TGCGCCAGCAGCTCTACCTACGAGCAGTACTTC. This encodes CASSSTYEQYF.

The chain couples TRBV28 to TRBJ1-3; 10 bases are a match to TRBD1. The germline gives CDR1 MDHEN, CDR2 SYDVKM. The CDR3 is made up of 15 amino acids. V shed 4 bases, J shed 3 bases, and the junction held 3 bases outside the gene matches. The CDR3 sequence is CASSYGQGVGNTIYF. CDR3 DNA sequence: TGTGCCAGCAGTTACGGACAGGGGGTTGGAAACACCATATATTTT.

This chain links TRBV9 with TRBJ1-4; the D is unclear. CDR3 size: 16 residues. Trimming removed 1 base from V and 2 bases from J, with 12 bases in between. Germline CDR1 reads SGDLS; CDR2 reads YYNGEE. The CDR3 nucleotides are TGTGCCAGCAGCGTACTCCCCGACGAGACTAATGAAAAACTGTTTTTT. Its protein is CASSVLPDETNEKLFF.

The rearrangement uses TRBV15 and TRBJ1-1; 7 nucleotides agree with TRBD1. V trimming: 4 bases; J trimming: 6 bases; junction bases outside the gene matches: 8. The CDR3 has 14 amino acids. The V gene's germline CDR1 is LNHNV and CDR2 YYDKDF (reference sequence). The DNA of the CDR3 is TGTGCCACCAGCAACCCAAAGACAGGGTCTGAAGCTTTCTTT. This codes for CATSNPKTGSEAFF.

CDR3 sequence (DNA): TGTGCCAGCAGCTTGGGGGGCAGGGGCGACTATGGCTACACCTTC. Its protein is CASSLGGRGDYGYTF. V is TRBV5-6 and J is TRBJ1-2; D is perhaps TRBD1 (6 bases). Deletions cut 0 bases from V and 3 bases from J, with 12 bases between. This CDR3 spans 15 amino acids. Per germline, CDR1 SGHDT and CDR2 YYEEEE.

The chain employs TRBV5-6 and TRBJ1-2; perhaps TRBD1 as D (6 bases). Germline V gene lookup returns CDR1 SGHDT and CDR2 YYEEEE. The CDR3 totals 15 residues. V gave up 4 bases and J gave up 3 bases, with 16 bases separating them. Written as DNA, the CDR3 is TGTGCCAGCAGCCTTAAAGGGGGGACATACTATGGCTACACCTTC. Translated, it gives CASSLKGGTYYGYTF. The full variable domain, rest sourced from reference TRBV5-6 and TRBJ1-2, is DAGVTQSPTHLIKTRGQQVTLRCSPKSGHDTVSWYQQALGQGPQFIFQYYEEEERQRGNFPDRFSGHQFPNYSSELNVNALLLGDSALYLCASSLKGGTYYGYTFGSGTRLTVV.

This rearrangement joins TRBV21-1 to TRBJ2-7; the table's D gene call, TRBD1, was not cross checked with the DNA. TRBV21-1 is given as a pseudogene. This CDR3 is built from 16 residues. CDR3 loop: CASSKFIRGHSYEQYF. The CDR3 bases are TGTGCCAGCAGCAAGTTTATAAGGGGGCACTCCTACGAGCAGTACTTC.